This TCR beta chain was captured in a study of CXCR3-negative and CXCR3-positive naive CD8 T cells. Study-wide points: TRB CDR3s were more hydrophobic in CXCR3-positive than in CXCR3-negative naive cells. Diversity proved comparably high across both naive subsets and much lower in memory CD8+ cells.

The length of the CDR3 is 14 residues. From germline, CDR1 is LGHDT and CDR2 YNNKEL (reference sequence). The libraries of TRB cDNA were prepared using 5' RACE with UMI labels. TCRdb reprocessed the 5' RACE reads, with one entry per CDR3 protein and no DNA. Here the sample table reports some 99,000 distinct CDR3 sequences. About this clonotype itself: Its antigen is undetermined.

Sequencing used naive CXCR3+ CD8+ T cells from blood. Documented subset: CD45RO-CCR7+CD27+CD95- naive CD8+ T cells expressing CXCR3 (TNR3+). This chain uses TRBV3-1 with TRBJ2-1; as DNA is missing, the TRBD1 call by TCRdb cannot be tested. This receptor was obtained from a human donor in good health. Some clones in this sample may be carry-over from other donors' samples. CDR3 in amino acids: CASSQIPGRNEQFF.